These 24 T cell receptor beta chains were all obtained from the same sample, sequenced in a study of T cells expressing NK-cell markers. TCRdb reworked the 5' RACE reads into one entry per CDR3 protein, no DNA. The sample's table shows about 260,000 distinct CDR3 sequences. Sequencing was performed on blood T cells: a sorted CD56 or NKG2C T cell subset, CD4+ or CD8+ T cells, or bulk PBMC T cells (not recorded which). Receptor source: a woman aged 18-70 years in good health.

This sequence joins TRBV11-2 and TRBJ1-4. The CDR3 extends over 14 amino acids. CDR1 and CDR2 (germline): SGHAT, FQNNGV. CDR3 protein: CASSPGRPNEKLFF.

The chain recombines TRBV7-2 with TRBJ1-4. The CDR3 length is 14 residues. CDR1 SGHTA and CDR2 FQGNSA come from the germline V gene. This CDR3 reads CASSLAATNEKLFF.

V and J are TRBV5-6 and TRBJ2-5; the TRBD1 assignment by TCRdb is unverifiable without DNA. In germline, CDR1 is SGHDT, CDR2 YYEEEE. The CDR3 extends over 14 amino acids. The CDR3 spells CASRRSGEGETQYF.

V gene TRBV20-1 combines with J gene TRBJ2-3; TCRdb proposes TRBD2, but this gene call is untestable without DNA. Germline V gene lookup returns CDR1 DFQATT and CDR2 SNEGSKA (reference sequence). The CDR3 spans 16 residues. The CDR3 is CSARGPVTGYTDTQYF.

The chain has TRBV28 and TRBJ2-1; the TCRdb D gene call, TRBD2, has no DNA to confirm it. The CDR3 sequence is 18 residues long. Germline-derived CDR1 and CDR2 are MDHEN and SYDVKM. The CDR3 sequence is CASSLPAGGPVSYNEQFF.

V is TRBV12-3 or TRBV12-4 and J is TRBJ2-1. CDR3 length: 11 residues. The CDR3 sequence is CASSISNEQFF.

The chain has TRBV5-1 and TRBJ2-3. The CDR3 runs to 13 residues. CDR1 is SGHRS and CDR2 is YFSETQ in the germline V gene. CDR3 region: CASSWGLLDTQYF.

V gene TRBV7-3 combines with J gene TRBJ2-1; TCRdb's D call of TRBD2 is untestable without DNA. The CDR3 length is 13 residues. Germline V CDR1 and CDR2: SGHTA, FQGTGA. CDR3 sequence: CASSFYTTTEQFF.

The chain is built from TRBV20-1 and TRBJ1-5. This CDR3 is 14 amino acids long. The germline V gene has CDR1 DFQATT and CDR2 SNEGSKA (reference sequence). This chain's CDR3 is CSARWGPELQPQHF.

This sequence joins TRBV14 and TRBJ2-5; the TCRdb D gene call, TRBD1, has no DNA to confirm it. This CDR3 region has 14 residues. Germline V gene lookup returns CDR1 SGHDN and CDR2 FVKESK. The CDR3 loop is CASSGNRVYGTQYF.

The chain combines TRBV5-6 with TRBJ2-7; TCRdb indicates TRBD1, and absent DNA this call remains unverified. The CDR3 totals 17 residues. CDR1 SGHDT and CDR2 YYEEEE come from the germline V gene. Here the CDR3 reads CASSASKPGLGAYEQYF.

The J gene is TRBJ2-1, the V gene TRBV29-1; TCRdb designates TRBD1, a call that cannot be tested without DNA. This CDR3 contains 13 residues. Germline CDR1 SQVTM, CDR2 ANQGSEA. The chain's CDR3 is CSVADRARNEQFF.

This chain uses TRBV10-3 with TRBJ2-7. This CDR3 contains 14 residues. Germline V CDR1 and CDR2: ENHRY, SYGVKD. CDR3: CASLRTGSSYEQYF.

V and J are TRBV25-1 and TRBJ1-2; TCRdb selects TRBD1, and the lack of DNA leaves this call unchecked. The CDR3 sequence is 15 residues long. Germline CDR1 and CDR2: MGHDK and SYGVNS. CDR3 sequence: CASSDWTGGGYGYTF.

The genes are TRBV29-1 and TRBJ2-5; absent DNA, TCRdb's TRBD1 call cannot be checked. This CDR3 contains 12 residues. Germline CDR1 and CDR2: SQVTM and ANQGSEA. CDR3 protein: CSLKQGAETQYF.

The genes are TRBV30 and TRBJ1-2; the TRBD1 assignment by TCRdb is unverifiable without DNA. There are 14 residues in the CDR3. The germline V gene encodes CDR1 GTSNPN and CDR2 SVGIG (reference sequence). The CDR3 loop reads CAWTRGTPGHGYTF.

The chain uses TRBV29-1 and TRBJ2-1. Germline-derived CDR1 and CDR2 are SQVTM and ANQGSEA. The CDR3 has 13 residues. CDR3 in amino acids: CSVDRSSYNEQFF.

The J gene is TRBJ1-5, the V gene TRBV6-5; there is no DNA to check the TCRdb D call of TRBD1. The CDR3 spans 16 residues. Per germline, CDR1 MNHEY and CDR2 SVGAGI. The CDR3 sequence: CASSYGTGGAGQPQHF.

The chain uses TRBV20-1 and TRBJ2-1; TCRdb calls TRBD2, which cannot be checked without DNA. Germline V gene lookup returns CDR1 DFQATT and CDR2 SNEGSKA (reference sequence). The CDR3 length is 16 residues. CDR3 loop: CSARRPGLAGTNEQFF.

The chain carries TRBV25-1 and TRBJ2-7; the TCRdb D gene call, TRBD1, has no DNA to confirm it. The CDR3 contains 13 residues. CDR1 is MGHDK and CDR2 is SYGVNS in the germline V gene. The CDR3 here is CASGDRAHYEQYF.

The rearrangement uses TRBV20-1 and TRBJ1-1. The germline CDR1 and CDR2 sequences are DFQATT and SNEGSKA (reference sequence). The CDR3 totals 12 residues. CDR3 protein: CSGILRDTEAFF.

The CDR3 protein is CSVESSGRQYEQYF. The chain uses TRBV29-1 and TRBJ2-7; TCRdb proposes TRBD2, but this gene call is untestable without DNA. CDR3 size: 14 residues. Germline CDR1 reads SQVTM; CDR2 reads ANQGSEA.

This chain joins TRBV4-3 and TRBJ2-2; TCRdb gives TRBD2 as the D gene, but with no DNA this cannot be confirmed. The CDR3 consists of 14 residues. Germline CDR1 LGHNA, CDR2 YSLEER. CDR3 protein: CASSQGTYTGELFF.

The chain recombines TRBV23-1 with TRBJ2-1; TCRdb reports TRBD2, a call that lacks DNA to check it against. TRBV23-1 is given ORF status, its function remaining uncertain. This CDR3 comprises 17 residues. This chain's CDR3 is CASTPPTNRPSYNEQFF.